The T cell receptor beta chain under discussion was sequenced for a study of regulatory T cells in long-lasting Graves disease. For the study at large: Graves' cases, newly diagnosed, had used antithyroid drugs under 3 months. Study findings and constraints: Authors noted too few samples as a limitation. Between persistent patients, 2,500 to 3,500 public clonotypes were shared, exceeding the roughly 1,000 shared between new patients.

Germline values: CDR1 SGHTA, CDR2 FQGTGA. CDR3 length equals 15 residues. The V and J ends lost 4 bases and 6 bases respectively, with 15 bases between them. iRepertoire HTBI primers and Arm-PCR of CDR3 regions built TCR beta libraries. TCRdb recomputed calls from the multiplex PCR reads with MiXCR, one row per CDR3 protein. The sample shows about 450,000 distinct CDR3 sequences, about 17% of them seen only once. The sample's time point: newly diagnosed GD, antithyroid drugs for less than 3 months. Construction of the TCR library relied on RNA isolated from PBMCs. All patients originated from an endocrinology department located in Xi'an, China. In this sample, this clonotype turned up a few times. The antigen is unknown. These data were also filed under a second study, of T cells in Graves' hyperthyroidism and ophthalmopathy.

The specimen comprised peripheral blood mononuclear cells (PBMCs), sampled at new diagnosis, from a patient treated with antithyroid drugs. The V and J genes are TRBV7-3 and TRBJ2-2; D tentatively fits TRBD1 or TRBD2 (7 bases each). The TCR comes from a woman aged 25 to 39 with Graves disease. CDR3 coding DNA: TGTGCCAGCAGCTCAGGGGGGGGTTTCGCCGGGGAGCTGTTTTTT. This gives the protein CASSSGGGFAGELFF.